This entry features one T cell receptor (beta chain) sequence. Its specific antigen is unknown. Base qualities are not at hand, and no much larger clone is one base apart. Before the diagnostic colonoscopy, none of the ulcerative colitis patients had been given any immunosuppressive medication. A blood sample was obtained concurrently with the colonoscopy. The Wizard kit (Promega) was used to extract genomic DNA from the blood and intestinal samples. This sample stems from a study of pediatric ulcerative colitis (dated by TCRdb to the late 2010s). Looking at the study overall: Of the ulcerative colitis patients, seven or eight had pancolitis and two had left-sided colitis, and histology in every patient was consistent with ulcerative colitis. From nine newly diagnosed, treatment-naive pediatric ulcerative colitis patients and four non-IBD control children, paired blood and rectal samples were collected. By Pediatric Ulcerative Colitis Activity Index, mild disease was classified in a couple of patients, moderate disease in four and acute severe colitis in three. Study-wide conclusions, independent of this receptor: Repertoires were derived from total lymphocyte DNA, so rare subsets such as regulatory T cells may have patterns not reflected. Compared with controls, ulcerative colitis patients showed significantly higher autologous blood-rectal clonal overlap, a finding that suggests increased T cell trafficking to inflamed tissue. Only a handful of individuals were included in the healthy control group, which was small. Features of the rectal repertoire distinguished controls, mild-moderate colitis patients and acute severe colitis patients, and in acute severe colitis rectal diversity was lower because of clonal expansions. A couple of patients' blood samples yielded substantially fewer templates for technical reasons and were excluded from blood-rectal overlap analysis. Two rectal CDR3 clonotypes were found in every ulcerative colitis patient but in no control.

Trimming at the junction amounts to 3 bases on V and 5 bases on J, and the germline ends lie 6 bases apart. CDR1 and CDR2, per the germline V gene, are SGDLS and YYNGEE. The CDR3 goes from the cysteine to the phenylalanine over 12 residues. Only the CDR3 DNA stays, 36 bases, in frame from base 1. Using the immunoSEQ TRB Survey service, rearranged CDR3 beta regions were amplified from genomic DNA with multiplex V and J primers. To keep sequencing depth the same across samples, survey-level depth of up to 500,000 reads per sample was applied. Libraries were purified and pooled, and sequencing was performed on Illumina technology. The paper's data handling went like this. Productive clonality, sample overlap, pairwise scatters, CDR3 beta length, V/D/J gene usage and productiveness were all assessed with the immunoSEQ online tools. Calculated diversity was defined as the number of unique rearrangements divided by total templates times 100, and Shannon and Simpson indices were additionally computed. For principal component analysis, Z-score normalized data were analyzed with the R prcomp function and the ggbiplot package. Morisita's index was used to quantify blood-rectal clonal overlap within each subject. TCRdb took this table from immuneACCESS and kept in-frame rearrangements with V and J called. Such tables lack part of the clones; where checked against another copy, unresolved V genes explain under half of the gap, and the rest is unexplained. Clonal size and the V and J genes are those of that table, whereas D and trimming came from the DNA. The table for this sample lists about 9,500 clones; about 87% of them were counted only once. The top ten clones comprise 5.5% to 7.5% of the sample.

Source material: blood. The receptor was isolated from a girl aged 5 to 17 with moderate ulcerative colitis. The sequence is built from TRBV9 and TRBJ2-1; the D segment could be TRBD1, given 5 matching bases. In nucleotides, the sequence is TGTGCCAGCAGCGAAGGGGACAATGAGCAGTTCTTC. This sequence encodes CASSEGDNEQFF.